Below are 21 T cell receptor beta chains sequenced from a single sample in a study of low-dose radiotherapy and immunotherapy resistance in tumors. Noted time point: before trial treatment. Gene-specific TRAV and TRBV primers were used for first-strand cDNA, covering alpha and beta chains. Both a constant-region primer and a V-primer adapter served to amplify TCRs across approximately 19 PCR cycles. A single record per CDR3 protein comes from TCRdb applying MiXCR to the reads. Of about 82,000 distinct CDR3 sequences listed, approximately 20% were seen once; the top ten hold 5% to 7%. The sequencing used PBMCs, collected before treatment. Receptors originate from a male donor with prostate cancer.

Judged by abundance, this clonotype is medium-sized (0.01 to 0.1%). The CDR3 sequence: CASTPGGRTYNEQFF. The CDR3 DNA sequence: TGTGCCAGCACCCCTGGGGGGCGCACCTACAATGAGCAGTTCTTC. V is TRBV28 and J is TRBJ2-1; perhaps D is TRBD1 or TRBD2 (6 bases each). Germline CDR1 reads MDHEN; CDR2 reads SYDVKM. The CDR3 runs to 15 residues. V lost 7 bases and J 2 bases, leaving 15 bases between the germline ends.

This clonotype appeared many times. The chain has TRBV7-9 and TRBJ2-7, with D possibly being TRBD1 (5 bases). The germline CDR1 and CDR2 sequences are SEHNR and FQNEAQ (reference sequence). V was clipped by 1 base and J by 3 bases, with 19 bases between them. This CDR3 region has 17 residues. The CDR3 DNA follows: TGTGCCAGCAGCTTAGTCGCTGGGTTGCAAGGGGACTACGAGCAGTACTTC. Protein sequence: CASSLVAGLQGDYEQYF.

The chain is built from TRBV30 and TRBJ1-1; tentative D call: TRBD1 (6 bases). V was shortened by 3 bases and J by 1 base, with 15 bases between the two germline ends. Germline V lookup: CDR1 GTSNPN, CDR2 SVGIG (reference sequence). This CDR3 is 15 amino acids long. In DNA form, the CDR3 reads TGTGCCTGGAGCTGGGGGCGCGAGGGGAACACTGAAGCTTTCTTT. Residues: CAWSWGREGNTEAFF.

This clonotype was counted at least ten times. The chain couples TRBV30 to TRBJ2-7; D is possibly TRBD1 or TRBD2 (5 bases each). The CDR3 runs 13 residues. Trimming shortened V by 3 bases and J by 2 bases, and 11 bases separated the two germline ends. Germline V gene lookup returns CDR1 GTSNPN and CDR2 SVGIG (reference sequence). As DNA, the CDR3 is TGTGCCTGGAGCCCGGGGCCCACCTACGAGCAGTACTTC. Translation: CAWSPGPTYEQYF.

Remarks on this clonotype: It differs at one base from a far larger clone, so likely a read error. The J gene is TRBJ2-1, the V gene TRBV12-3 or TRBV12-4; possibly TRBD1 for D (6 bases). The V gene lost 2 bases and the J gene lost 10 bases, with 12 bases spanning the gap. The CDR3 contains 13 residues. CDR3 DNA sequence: TGTGCCAGCAGTTTACAGGGGAGCTACGAGCAGTTCTTC. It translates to CASSLQGSYEQFF.

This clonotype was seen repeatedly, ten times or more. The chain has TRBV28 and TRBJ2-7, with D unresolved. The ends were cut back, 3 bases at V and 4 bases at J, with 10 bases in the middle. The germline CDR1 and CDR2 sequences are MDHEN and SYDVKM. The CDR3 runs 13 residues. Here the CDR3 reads CASSLSDKYEQYF. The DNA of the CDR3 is TGTGCCAGCAGTTTGTCAGACAAATACGAGCAGTACTTC.

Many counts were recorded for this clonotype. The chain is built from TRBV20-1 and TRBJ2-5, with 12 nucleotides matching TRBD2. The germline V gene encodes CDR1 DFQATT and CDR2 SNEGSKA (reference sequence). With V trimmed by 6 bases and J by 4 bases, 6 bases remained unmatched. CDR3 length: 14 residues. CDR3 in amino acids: CSARTSGMAETQYF. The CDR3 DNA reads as TGCAGTGCCCGGACTAGCGGGATGGCAGAGACCCAGTACTTC.

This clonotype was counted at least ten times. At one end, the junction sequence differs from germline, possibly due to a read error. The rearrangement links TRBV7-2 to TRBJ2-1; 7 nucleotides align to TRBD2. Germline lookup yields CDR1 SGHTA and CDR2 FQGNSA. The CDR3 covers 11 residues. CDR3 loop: CASSGEGNQFF. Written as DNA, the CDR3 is TGCGCCAGCAGCGGGGAGGGTAACCAGTTCTTC.

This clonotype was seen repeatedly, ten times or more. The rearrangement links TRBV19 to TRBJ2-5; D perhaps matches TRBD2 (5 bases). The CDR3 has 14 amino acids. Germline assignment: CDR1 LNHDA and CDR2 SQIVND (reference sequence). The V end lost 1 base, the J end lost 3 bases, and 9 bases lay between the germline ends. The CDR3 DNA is TGTGCCAGTAGTATAGGGCTAGCAGAAGAGACCCAGTACTTC. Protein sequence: CASSIGLAEETQYF.

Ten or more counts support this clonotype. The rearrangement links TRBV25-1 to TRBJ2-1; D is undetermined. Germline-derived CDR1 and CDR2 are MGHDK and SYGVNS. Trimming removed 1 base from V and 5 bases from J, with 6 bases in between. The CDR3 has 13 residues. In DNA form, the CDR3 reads TGTGCCAGCAGTGAATTGCGAGACAATGAGCAGTTCTTC. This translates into CASSELRDNEQFF.

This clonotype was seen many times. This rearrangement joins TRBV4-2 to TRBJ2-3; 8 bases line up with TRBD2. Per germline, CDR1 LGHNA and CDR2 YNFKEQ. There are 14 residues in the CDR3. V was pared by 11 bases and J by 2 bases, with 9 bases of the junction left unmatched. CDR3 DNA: TGTGCCCCCAGGGCGGGGGGATTCACAGATACGCAGTATTTT. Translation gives CAPRAGGFTDTQYF.

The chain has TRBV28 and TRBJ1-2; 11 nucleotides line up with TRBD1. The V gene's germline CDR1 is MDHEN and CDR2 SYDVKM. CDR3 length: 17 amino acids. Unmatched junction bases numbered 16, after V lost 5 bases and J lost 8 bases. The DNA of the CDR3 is TGTGCCAGCAGTCGCGGACAGGGGGCATGGCCCGGGGACGGCTACACCTTC. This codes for CASSRGQGAWPGDGYTF.

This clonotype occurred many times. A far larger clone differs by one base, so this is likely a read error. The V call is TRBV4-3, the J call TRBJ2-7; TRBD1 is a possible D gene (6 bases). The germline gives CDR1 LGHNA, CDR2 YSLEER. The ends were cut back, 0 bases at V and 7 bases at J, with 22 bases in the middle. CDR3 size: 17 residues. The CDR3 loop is CASSQEQGFGTYNEQYF. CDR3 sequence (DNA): TGCGCCAGCAGCCAAGAGCAGGGGTTTGGGACCTACAATGAGCAGTACTTC.

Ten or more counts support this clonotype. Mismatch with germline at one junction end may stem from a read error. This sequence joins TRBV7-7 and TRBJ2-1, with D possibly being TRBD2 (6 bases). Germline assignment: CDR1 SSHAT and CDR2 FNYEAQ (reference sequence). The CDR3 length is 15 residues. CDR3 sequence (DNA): TGTGCTAGCAGCCCAATGGGGGGCTCCTACAATGAGCAGTTCTTC. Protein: CASSPMGGSYNEQFF.

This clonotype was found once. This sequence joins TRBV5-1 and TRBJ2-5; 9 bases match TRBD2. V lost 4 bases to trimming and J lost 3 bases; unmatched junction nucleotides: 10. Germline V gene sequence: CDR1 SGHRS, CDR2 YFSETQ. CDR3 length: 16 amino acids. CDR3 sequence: CASSRGSGGPEETQYF. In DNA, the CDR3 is TGCGCCAGCAGCCGGGGGAGCGGGGGGCCCGAAGAGACCCAGTACTTC.

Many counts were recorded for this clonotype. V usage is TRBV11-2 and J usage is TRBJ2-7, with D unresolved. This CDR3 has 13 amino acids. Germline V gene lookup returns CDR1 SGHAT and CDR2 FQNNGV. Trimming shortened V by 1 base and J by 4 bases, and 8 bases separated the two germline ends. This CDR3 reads CASSLVQLYEQYF. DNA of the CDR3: TGTGCCAGCAGCTTAGTCCAACTATACGAGCAGTACTTC.

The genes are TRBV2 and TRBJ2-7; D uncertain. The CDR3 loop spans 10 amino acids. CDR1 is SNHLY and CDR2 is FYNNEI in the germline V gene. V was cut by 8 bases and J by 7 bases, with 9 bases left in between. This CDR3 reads CASAALEQYF. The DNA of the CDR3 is TGTGCCAGCGCTGCCCTGGAGCAGTACTTC.

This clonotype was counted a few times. CDR3 sequence reads: CSASAPLNTNTEAFF. The CDR3 DNA reads TGCAGTGCTAGTGCCCCGCTTAATACGAACACTGAAGCTTTCTTT. The rearrangement joins TRBV20-1 to TRBJ1-1; no reliable D call. V dropped 3 bases and J dropped 1 base, with 15 bases sitting between them. This CDR3 spans 15 amino acids. Germline CDR1 is DFQATT and CDR2 is SNEGSKA (reference sequence).

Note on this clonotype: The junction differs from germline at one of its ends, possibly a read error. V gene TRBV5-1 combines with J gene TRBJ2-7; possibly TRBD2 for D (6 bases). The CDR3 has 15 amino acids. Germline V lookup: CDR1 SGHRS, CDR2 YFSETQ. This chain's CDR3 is CASSLDSGGSCEQYF. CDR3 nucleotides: TGCGCCAGCAGCTTGGACAGTGGAGGGTCCTGCGAGCAGTACTTC.

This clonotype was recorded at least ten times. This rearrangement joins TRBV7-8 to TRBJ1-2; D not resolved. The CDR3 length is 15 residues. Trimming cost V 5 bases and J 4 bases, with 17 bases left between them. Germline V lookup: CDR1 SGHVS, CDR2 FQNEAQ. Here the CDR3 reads CASSPNRGSSYGYTF. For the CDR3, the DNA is TGTGCCAGCAGCCCGAATCGGGGATCTTCCTATGGCTACACCTTC.

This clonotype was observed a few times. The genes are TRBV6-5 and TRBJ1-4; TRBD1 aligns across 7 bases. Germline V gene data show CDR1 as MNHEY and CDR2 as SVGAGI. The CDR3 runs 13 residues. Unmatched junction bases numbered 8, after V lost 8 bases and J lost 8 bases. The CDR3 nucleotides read TGTGCCAGCGGGCAGGACAGGAACGAAAAACTGTTTTTT. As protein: CASGQDRNEKLFF.